Included here is one T cell receptor beta chain sequence, with context. Its matching antigen is unknown. Sequencing used immunoSEQ multiplex PCR; TCRdb keeps in-frame clones, though not all of them. The top ten hold 25% to 30% of the sample, which has around 47,000 clones, about 68% seen once. This record comes from a study of vaccination effects on CD4 cells after COVID-19. Overall study context: Two-dose BNT162b2 or mRNA-1273 vaccination was given to participants. At 16 days and one week before vaccination, two convalescent patients gave samples. Study outcomes and limitations: Post-vaccine spike-reactive clones in convalescents were mainly new vaccine-induced clones. Long after vaccination, the clones induced by infection and by vaccine shrank markedly in size.

Germline V CDR1 and CDR2: SEHNR, FQNEAQ (reference sequence). The CDR3 is 13 residues long. Trimming removed 2 bases from V and 7 bases from J, with 11 bases in between. Expansion with viral peptide pools was applied to antigen-specific CD4+ T cells by the ViraFEST assay prior to sequencing. Following a roughly 11-day culture, CD4+ T cells were purified. Sometime from March through December 2020, the person acquired a SARS-CoV-2 infection that PCR confirmed. The receptor was isolated from a human donor who had a prior SARS-CoV-2 infection. This sample comprised CD4+ T cells from PBMCs cultured with a peptide pool, obtained before COVID-19 vaccination. The chain has TRBV7-9 and TRBJ1-1; no reliable D call. DNA of the CDR3: TGTGCCAGCAGCTTAAAAGGGCCATATGAAGCTTTCTTT. It encodes CASSLKGPYEAFF.